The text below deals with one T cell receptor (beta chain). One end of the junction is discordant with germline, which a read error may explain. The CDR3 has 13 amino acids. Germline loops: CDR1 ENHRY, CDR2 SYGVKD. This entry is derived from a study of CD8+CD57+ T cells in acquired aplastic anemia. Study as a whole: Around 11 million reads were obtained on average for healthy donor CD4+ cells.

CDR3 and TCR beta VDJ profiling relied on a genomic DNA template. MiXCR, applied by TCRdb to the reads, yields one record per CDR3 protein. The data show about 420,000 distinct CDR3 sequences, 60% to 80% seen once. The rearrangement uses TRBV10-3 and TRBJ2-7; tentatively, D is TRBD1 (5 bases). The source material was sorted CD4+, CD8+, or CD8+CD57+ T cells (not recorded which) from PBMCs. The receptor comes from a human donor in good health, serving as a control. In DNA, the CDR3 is TGTGCCATCAGTCAGGACATGGCGCTTGACCAGGACTTC. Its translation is CAISQDMALDQDF.